This T cell receptor (beta chain) originates from a study of graft-versus-host responses after intestinal transplantation. The ends were cut back, 8 bases at V and 3 bases at J, with 7 bases in the middle. Per the germline V gene, CDR1 is MNHNS and CDR2 is SASEGT. This CDR3 is built from 11 residues. Clones were sequenced by immunoSEQ multiplex PCR, and TCRdb holds only the in-frame ones, with some missing. This sample has about 12,000 clones, with around 83% found just once. This rearrangement joins TRBV6-1 to TRBJ1-2; D unresolved. This TCR was sampled from a human patient who received an intestinal transplant, so some T cells may come from the graft donor. The sample consisted of PBMCs, taken around 130 days after transplant. DNA for the CDR3: TGTGCCAGCCGGCAGGACTATGGCTACACCTTC. Translating gives CASRQDYGYTF.